This entry lists 5 T cell receptor beta chains sequenced from one sample in a study of shared clonotypes between healthy human individuals. Produced via immunoSEQ multiplex PCR; TCRdb's table is partial and in-frame only. The table lists millions of clones, around 93% of them singletons. Terminally differentiated effector memory CD45RA+ cells were excluded by CCR7 positive selection of CD45RO-negative cells. Sequenced sample: naive CD8+ T cells from PBMCs. All receptors derive from a man aged 18 to 29 in good health. Some clones in this sample may be carry-over from other donors' samples.

The rearrangement links TRBV30 to TRBJ2-4, with D uncertain. Germline values: CDR1 GTSNPN, CDR2 SVGIG (reference sequence). V gave up 2 bases and J gave up 0 bases, with 14 bases separating them. The CDR3 runs to 16 residues. In DNA form, the CDR3 reads TGTGCCTGGAGTTATGACCTTGGGCTAGCCAAAAACATTCAGTACTTC. Amino acid sequence: CAWSYDLGLAKNIQYF.

This CDR3 reads CASSLSSGGEQYF. CDR3 bases: TGTGCCAGCAGCTTGTCCAGCGGCGGCGAGCAGTACTTC. This rearrangement joins TRBV5-6 to TRBJ2-7; perhaps TRBD2 as D (5 bases). Trimming stripped 1 base from V and 6 bases from J, with 11 bases between. CDR3 size: 13 residues. Germline V gene lookup returns CDR1 SGHDT and CDR2 YYEEEE.

To note about this clone: At one boundary the junction diverges from the germline segment, which might be a read error. V and J are TRBV7-9 and TRBJ2-5; 8 bases are a match to TRBD1. This CDR3 region has 15 residues. From germline, CDR1 is SEHNR and CDR2 FQNEAQ (reference sequence). For the CDR3, the DNA is TGTGCCAGCAGCGGCCTAGCAGGGGGCCTAGAGACCCGGTACTTC. Amino acids: CASSGLAGGLETRYF.

This sequence joins TRBV27 and TRBJ2-7; TRBD1 aligns across 10 bases. J gave up 4 bases and V 6 bases, and 12 bases lay outside the gene matches. The CDR3 is made up of 16 amino acids. The germline CDR1 and CDR2 sequences are MNHEY and SMNVEV (reference sequence). The CDR3 spells CASRTFDRGLEYEQYF. CDR3 nucleotide sequence: TGTGCCAGCAGAACTTTCGACAGGGGGCTTGAGTACGAGCAGTACTTC.

The V gene is TRBV5-1, the J gene TRBJ2-7; D might be TRBD2 (6 bases). The CDR3 loop spans 15 amino acids. Trimming took off 0 bases at V and 3 bases at J, with 13 bases between the two ends. The germline V gene has CDR1 SGHRS and CDR2 YFSETQ. CDR3 region: CASSLAEGSIYEQYF. The CDR3 coding sequence is TGCGCCAGCAGCTTGGCGGAGGGGTCGATCTACGAGCAGTACTTC.